This note documents a single T cell receptor beta chain sequence. What this receptor recognizes is not known. There are no base qualities to consult, and no much larger clone falls within one base. TCRdb shows the sequencer as Illumina NovaSeq 6000. TCRalpha and TCRbeta cDNA libraries were constructed by 5'RACE with constant-segment primers, with sample barcodes and unique molecular identifiers being introduced. Trizol reagent was used to extract RNA from every sample. Libraries were amplified in two PCR steps, with a second sample barcode and Illumina TruSeq adapters added in the second step. Libraries were sequenced on an Illumina NovaSeq with 2 x 150 bp paired-end reads. The authors processed their data as follows. With migec v1.2.7, reads were demultiplexed and then collapsed into UMI-guided consensus sequences. Using mixcr v2.1.11, UMI consensuses were aligned to TRA and TRB V and J templates and then assembled into clonotypes. Clonotypes were classified as expanded or contracted when called significant by both edgeR and NoisET, with noise models trained on biological replicates. edgeR calls used a false discovery rate-adjusted p below 0.01 and a log2 fold-change threshold of 1. As an exploratory analysis of dynamics, max-normalized trajectories of the 1000 most abundant clonotypes were examined with PCA combined with hierarchical clustering. Each responding clone was given a CD4 or CD8 phenotype based on the CD4+ and CD8+ repertoires, which had been sequenced separately. TCRdb reran the public reads through fastp at Q25 and MiXCR, keeping productive beta chains. Merged by CDR3 protein, the rows form single entries marked with the most common genes and DNA. For this entry, the V and J calls and clone size follow TCRdb and not the study's own pipeline. The sample profile shows some 600,000 distinct CDR3 sequences; around 16% of them were found once. Of the sample, just over 8% is held by the ten largest clones.

Ficoll-Paque density gradient centrifugation was the method used to isolate PBMCs. The source of the sample is a study of T-cell memory formation after mild COVID-19 listed by TCRdb under 2021. Looking at the study overall: TCR sequence clusters from the two donors were found to be largely donor specific. T-cell clones expanding and contracting after mild COVID-19 in two donors were tracked by longitudinal TCRalpha and TCRbeta repertoire sequencing. Two young, previously healthy adult volunteers, one female and one male, were included in the cohort.

The CDR3 starts with the cysteine, ends with the phenylalanine, and has 15 residues. The kept DNA is CDR3 alone, 45 bases in frame from the first base. Via the germline V gene (reference sequence), CDR1 is LNHNV and CDR2 YYDKDF. Here V drops 4 bases and J drops 2 bases, and the junction holds 3 bases not matched to any gene. Broad study findings and their caveats: Only two mild cases were covered in the study, and larger cohorts including severe cases with pre-infection samples were considered necessary. Contracting CD4+ clones were found mainly in CM and EM memory subsets, while CD8+ clones were enriched in EMRA. The second-wave clones that peaked on day 37 were not confirmed to be SARS-CoV-2 specific. Some responding clones were detected in pre-infection memory, which suggested that pre-existing cross-reactive memory T cells had joined the SARS-CoV-2 response. Balanced CD4/CD8 phenotypes were observed for clones contracting from day 15 to 85, whereas a bias towards CD4+ was observed for a second wave of clones expanding from day 15 to 37.

Input material: PBMCs or a T cell subset sorted from them (not recorded which). The V and J genes are TRBV15 and TRBJ1-3; a stretch of 9 junction bases matches TRBD1. The receptor was derived from an adult woman who had mild COVID-19 (a few samples of this study predate the infection). The sample titles of this study are shuffled in the database, so cell type and time point are left out; the donor was told from shared clones. The encoded CDR3 is CATSKQGAAGNTIYF. In nucleotides, the sequence is TGTGCCACCAGCAAACAGGGGGCGGCTGGAAACACCATATATTTT.